The T cell receptor beta chain described here comes from a study of CD8+CD57+ T cells in acquired aplastic anemia. Whole-study findings and limits: The CD8+ Simpson's diversity of patients and controls was not significantly different. Researchers report that around 29 CD8+ CDR3 sequences appeared in both patients and controls.

TCR beta VDJ and CDR3 profiles were obtained from a genomic DNA template. TCRdb reanalysed the reads using MiXCR and keeps one entry per CDR3 protein. Among 74,000 or so distinct CDR3 sequences, roughly half were seen once, and the ten largest hold around 8.8%. J was trimmed by 4 bases and V by 3 bases; bases with no gene match: 4. The CDR3 loop spans 15 amino acids. From germline, CDR1 is ENHRY and CDR2 SYGVKD. This clonotype was picked up a small number of times. Its antigen is not identified. The TCR was taken from a human donor in good health, serving as a control. This chain links TRBV10-3 with TRBJ2-3; 10 bases agree with TRBD2. The sample consisted of sorted CD4+, CD8+, or CD8+CD57+ T cells (not recorded which) from PBMCs. The CDR3 DNA sequence: TGTGCCATCAGTGAACCAGCGGGAGGGCCAGATACGCAGTATTTT. This gives the protein CAISEPAGGPDTQYF.